The clone carrying this T cell receptor beta chain was counted a few times. This entry is derived from a study of shared clonotypes between healthy human individuals. Study context: The donor group consisted of two women and a few men, aged 18 to 49.

At the deep level, the assay was run. Profiled with immunoSEQ multiplex PCR; TCRdb holds only in-frame clones, not every one. The table records 980,000 or so clones, approximately 80% of them present only once. The germline gives CDR1 SQVTM, CDR2 ANQGSEA. The CDR3 is 12 residues long. V dropped 6 bases and J dropped 7 bases, with 15 bases sitting between them. The gene calls are TRBV29-1 and TRBJ1-2; the D gene is possibly TRBD1 (5 bases). This TCR was recovered from a man younger than 35 in good health. The sample consisted of memory CD4+ T cells sorted from blood. Sample subset: CD45RA-negative fraction. Here the CDR3 reads CSVVLDGGGYTF. CDR3 DNA sequence: TGCAGCGTGGTCCTCGATGGGGGTGGCTACACCTTC.